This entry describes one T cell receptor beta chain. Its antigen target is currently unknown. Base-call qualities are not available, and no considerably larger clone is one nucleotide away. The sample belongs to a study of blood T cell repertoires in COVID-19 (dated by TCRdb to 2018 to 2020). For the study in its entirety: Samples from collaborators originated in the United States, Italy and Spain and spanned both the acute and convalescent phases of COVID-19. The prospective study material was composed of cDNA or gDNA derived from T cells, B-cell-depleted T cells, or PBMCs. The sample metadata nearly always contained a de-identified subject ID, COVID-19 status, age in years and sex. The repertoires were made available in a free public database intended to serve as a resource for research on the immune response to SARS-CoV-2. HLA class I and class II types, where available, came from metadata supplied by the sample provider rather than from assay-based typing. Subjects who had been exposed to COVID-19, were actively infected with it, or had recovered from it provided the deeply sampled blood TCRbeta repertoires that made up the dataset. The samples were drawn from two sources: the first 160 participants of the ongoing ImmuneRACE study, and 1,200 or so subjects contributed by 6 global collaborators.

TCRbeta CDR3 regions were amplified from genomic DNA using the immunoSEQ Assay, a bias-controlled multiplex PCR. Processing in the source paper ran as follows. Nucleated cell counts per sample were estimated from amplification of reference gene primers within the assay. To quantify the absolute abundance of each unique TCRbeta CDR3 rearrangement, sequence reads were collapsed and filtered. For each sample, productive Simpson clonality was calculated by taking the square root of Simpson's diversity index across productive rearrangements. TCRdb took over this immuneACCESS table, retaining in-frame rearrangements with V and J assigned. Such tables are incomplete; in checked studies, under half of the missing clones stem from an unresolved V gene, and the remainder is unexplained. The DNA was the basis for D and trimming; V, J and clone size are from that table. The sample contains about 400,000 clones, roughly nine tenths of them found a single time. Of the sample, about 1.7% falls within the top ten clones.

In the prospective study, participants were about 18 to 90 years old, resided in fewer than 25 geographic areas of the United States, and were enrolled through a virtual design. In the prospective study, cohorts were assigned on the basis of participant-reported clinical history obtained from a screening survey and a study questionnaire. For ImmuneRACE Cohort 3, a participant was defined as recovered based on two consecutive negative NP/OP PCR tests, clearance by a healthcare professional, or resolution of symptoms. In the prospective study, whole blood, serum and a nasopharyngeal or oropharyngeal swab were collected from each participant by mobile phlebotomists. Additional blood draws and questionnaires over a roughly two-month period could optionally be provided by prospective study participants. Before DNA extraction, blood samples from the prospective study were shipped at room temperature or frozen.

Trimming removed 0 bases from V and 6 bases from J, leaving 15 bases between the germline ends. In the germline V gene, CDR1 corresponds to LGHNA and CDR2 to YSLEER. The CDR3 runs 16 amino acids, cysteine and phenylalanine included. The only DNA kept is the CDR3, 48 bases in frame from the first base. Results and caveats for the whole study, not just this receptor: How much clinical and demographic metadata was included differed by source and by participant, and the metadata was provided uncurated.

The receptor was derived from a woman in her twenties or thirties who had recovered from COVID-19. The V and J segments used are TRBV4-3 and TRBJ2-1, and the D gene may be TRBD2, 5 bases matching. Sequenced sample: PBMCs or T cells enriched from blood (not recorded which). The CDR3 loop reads CASSQDGLALGNEQFF. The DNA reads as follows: TGCGCCAGCAGCCAAGATGGGCTAGCCCTGGGCAATGAGCAGTTCTTC.